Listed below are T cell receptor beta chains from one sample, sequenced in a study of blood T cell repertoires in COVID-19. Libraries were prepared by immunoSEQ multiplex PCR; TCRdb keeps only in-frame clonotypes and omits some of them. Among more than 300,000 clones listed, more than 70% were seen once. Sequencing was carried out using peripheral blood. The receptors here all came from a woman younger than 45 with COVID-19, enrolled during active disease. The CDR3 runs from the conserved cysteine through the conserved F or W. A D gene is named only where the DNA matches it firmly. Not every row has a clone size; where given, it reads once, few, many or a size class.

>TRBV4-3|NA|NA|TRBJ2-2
CASSPVGGLTGELFF
TGCGCCAGCAGCCCGGTCGGGGGTCTAACCGGGGAGCTGTTTTTT
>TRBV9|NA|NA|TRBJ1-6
CASSVGVTATGNSPLHF
TGTGCCAGCAGCGTAGGGGTTACGGCCACGGGTAATTCACCCCTCCACTTT
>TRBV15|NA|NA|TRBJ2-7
CATSRAPTYEQYF
TGTGCCACCAGCAGAGCCCCTACCTACGAGCAGTACTTC
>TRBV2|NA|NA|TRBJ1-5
CASRDSTGQPQHF
TGTGCCAGCAGGGACAGCACGGGACAGCCCCAGCATTTT
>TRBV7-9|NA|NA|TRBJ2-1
CASRLGNEQFF
TGTGCCAGCAGGCTAGGCAATGAGCAGTTCTTC
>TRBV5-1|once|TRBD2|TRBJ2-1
CASSASGPTGTSKYNEQFF
TGCGCCAGCAGCGCCTCGGGACCGACCGGGACTAGCAAGTACAATGAGCAGTTCTTC
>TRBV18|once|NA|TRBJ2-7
CASSPDAGRGEQYF
TGTGCCAGCTCTCCGGACGCGGGAAGAGGGGAGCAGTACTTC
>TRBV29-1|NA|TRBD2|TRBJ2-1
CSVGRLAGKRGEQFF
TGCAGCGTTGGCAGACTAGCGGGAAAGAGGGGTGAGCAGTTCTTC
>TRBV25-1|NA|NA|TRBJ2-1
CASSGRRGSYNEQFF
TGTGCCAGCAGTGGGAGGAGAGGGTCCTACAATGAGCAGTTCTTC
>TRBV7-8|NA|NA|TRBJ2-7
CASSLIAGPIYEQYF
TGTGCCAGCAGCTTAATCGCAGGGCCGATCTACGAGCAGTACTTC
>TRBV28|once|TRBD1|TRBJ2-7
CASNTGTGAYEQYF
TGTGCCAGCAATACCGGGACAGGGGCTTACGAGCAGTACTTC
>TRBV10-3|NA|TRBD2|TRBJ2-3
CAISVSSAGSRTDTQYF
TGTGCCATCAGTGTCAGTTCAGCGGGGAGTCGGACAGATACGCAGTATTTT
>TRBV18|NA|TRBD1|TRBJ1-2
CASSQGAANYGYTF
TGTGCCAGCTCACAGGGGGCGGCTAACTATGGCTACACCTTC
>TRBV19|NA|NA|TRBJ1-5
CASSRGVWVNQPQHF
TGTGCCAGTAGTAGGGGGGTGTGGGTTAATCAGCCCCAGCATTTT
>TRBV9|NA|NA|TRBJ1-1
CASSVGSLLGTEAFF
TGTGCCAGCAGCGTAGGGAGTCTGCTGGGCACTGAAGCTTTCTTT
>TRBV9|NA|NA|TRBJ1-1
CASSVSPDTEAFF
TGTGCCAGCAGCGTAAGCCCTGACACTGAAGCTTTCTTT
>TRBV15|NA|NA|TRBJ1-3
CATSRGDFGNTIYF
TGTGCCACCAGCAGAGGGGACTTTGGAAACACCATATATTTT
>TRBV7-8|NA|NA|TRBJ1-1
CASSSRAGAEAFF
TGTGCCAGCAGTTCCCGAGCGGGGGCTGAAGCTTTCTTT
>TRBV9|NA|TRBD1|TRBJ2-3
CASSVEGASTDTQYF
TGTGCCAGCAGCGTAGAGGGGGCCAGCACAGATACGCAGTATTTT
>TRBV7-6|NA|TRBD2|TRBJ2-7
CASSLEGGPRIHEQYF
TGTGCCAGCAGCTTAGAGGGAGGGCCTCGAATCCACGAGCAGTACTTC
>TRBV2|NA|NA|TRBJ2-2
CASSEPGPDGELFF
TGTGCCAGCAGTGAGCCAGGGCCGGACGGGGAGCTGTTTTTT